This TCR beta chain was retrieved from a study of OX40 agonist ivuxolimab in advanced cancers. Study context: Prior therapy, whether anti-PD-1, anti-PD-L1 or anti-CTLA-4, was allowed, and about 39% had some. Study conclusions and caveats: Relative to CD4+ cells, CD8+ T cells on average had more expanded clones.

The CDR3 spans 16 residues. The V segment lost 4 bases and the J segment 4 bases; nucleotides outside the gene matches: 11. Germline lookup yields CDR1 SGHRS and CDR2 YFSETQ. TCRdb's copy holds only in-frame clones and misses some; the assay was immunoSEQ multiplex PCR. The sample holds about 76,000 clones, about 87% seen once. Concerning this clone: Antigen unknown.

The chain uses TRBV5-1 and TRBJ2-1; TRBD1 agrees at 7 bases. The sample here was CD4+ or CD8+ T cells sorted from blood, taken in a trial of the OX40 agonist ivuxolimab. The sequence was obtained from an adult with an advanced solid tumor such as melanoma, head and neck, liver or kidney cancer. Written as DNA, the CDR3 is TGCGCCAGCAGCACCGGGACAGATGGGGTTTACAATGAGCAGTTCTTC. Protein product: CASSTGTDGVYNEQFF.